A single sample is the source of the 32 T cell receptor beta chains below, sequenced in a study of blood T cell repertoires in COVID-19. Profiling relied on immunoSEQ multiplex PCR, and the TCRdb table lists in-frame clones only, not all of them. In the table there are about 380,000 clones, 88% of which are singletons. The sequenced material came from PBMCs or T cells enriched from blood (not recorded which). Receptors were obtained from a young woman who had recovered from COVID-19.

The rearrangement uses TRBV19 and TRBJ1-2; D perhaps matches TRBD1 (5 bases). This CDR3 has 15 amino acids. V was trimmed by 3 bases and J by 3 bases, leaving 14 bases between them. Looked up from germline, CDR1 is LNHDA and CDR2 is SQIVND (reference sequence). The CDR3 is CASSMSSRQYYGYTF. For the CDR3, the DNA is TGTGCCAGTAGTATGAGTTCGAGACAGTACTATGGCTACACCTTC.

V usage is TRBV6-2 or TRBV6-3 and J usage is TRBJ2-1; D ambiguous. The CDR3 is made up of 13 amino acids. V shed 0 bases and J shed 4 bases, with 4 bases lying between them. The V gene's germline CDR1 is MNHEY and CDR2 SVGEGT. CDR3 in amino acids: CASSYSKYNEQFF. DNA of the CDR3: TGTGCCAGCAGTTACTCCAAATACAATGAGCAGTTCTTC.

This chain connects TRBV7-2 to TRBJ1-2; 10 nucleotides line up with TRBD1. The CDR3 spans 15 residues. With 4 bases clipped from V and 1 base from J, the junction kept 3 bases outside the gene matches. CDR1 and CDR2 (germline): SGHTA, FQGNSA. The DNA for the CDR3 is TGTGCCAGCAGCTACGGGACAGGGGATAACTATGGCTACACCTTC. This translates into CASSYGTGDNYGYTF.

The rearrangement joins TRBV7-3 to TRBJ2-1; D is undetermined. The CDR3 loop spans 15 amino acids. The ends were cut back, 2 bases at V and 0 bases at J, with 8 bases in the middle. In germline, CDR1 is SGHTA, CDR2 FQGTGA. CDR3 in amino acids: CASSLLTGSYNEQFF. DNA of the CDR3: TGTGCCAGCAGCTTATTGACGGGCTCCTACAATGAGCAGTTCTTC.

V and J are TRBV25-1 and TRBJ2-7; the match to TRBD1 covers 9 bases. V was pared by 5 bases and J by 6 bases, with 11 bases of the junction left unmatched. The CDR3 has 15 residues. Germline V gene lookup returns CDR1 MGHDK and CDR2 SYGVNS. The CDR3 spells CASSHPGQGTLEQYF. CDR3 coding DNA: TGTGCCAGCAGTCACCCGGGACAGGGTACTCTCGAGCAGTACTTC.

The chain has TRBV5-1 and TRBJ1-2, with D possibly TRBD1 on 5 matching bases. Trimming shortened V by 0 bases and J by 6 bases, and 15 bases separated the two germline ends. The CDR3 consists of 15 residues. Germline CDR1 and CDR2: SGHRS and YFSETQ. Written as DNA, the CDR3 is TGCGCCAGCAGCTTGGAGCCTAAAGGGGCGAATGGCTACACCTTC. It yields the protein CASSLEPKGANGYTF.

The genes are TRBV2 and TRBJ1-1; 7 bases map to TRBD1. J was trimmed by 0 bases and V by 10 bases; bases with no gene match: 5. Germline V gives CDR1 SNHLY, CDR2 FYNNEI. CDR3 length: 13 residues. DNA for the CDR3: TGTGCCACACACAGGGGTATGAACACTGAAGCTTTCTTT. It is translated as CATHRGMNTEAFF. The entire variable domain, with the rest obtained from reference TRBV2 and TRBJ1-1, is as follows: EPEVTQTPSHQVTQMGQEVILRCVPISNHLYFYWYRQILGQKVEFLVSFYNNEISEKSEIFDDQFSVERPDGSNFTLKIRSTKLEDSAMYFCATHRGMNTEAFFGQGTRLTVV.

The chain is built from TRBV7-8 and TRBJ1-5; 9 bases agree with TRBD1. V dropped 1 base and J dropped 8; count of bases not matched to a gene: 12. There are 17 residues in the CDR3. The germline gives CDR1 SGHVS, CDR2 FQNEAQ. The CDR3 sequence: CASSLGRTGEVGKPQHF. CDR3 nucleotide sequence: TGTGCCAGCAGCTTAGGGAGGACAGGGGAGGTGGGAAAGCCCCAGCATTTT.

The chain employs TRBV30 and TRBJ2-7; 9 positions agree with TRBD1. The junction had 2 bases not matched to a gene; V was cut back by 8 bases and J by 0 bases. CDR3 length equals 12 residues. CDR1 GTSNPN and CDR2 SVGIG come from the germline V gene (reference sequence). As DNA, the CDR3 is TGTGCCGGGACAGGGTCCTCCTACGAGCAGTACTTC. Its translation is CAGTGSSYEQYF.

This clone was observed once. The chain links TRBV2 to TRBJ2-1, with 8 bases lining up with TRBD2. V shed 3 bases and J 3 bases; nucleotides not matched to a gene: 4. The CDR3 runs to 15 residues. CDR1 and CDR2 from the germline V gene are SNHLY and FYNNEI. The CDR3 is CASSERAGDYNEQFF. For the CDR3, the DNA is TGTGCCAGCAGTGAGAGAGCGGGGGACTACAATGAGCAGTTCTTC.

V is TRBV7-6 and J is TRBJ2-1, with 8 bases lining up with TRBD2. Losses at the gene ends were 1 base for V and 5 bases for J; bases not matched to a gene: 7. The CDR3 sequence is 16 residues long. Germline CDR1 SGHVS, CDR2 FNYEAQ. The CDR3 sequence is CASSLGGSGDHNEQFF. Written as DNA, the CDR3 is TGTGCCAGCAGCTTAGGGGGTAGCGGGGACCACAATGAGCAGTTCTTC. Looking up the rest from reference TRBV7-6 and TRBJ2-1 gives the full variable domain: GAGVSQSPRYKVTKRGQDVALRCDPISGHVSLYWYRQALGQGPEFLTYFNYEAQQDKSGLPNDRFSAERPEGSISTLTIQRTEQRDSAMYRCASSLGGSGDHNEQFFGPGTRLTVL.

DNA of the CDR3: TGTGCCAGCAGCCTTACAGGGGGTGGCTACACCTTC. It is translated as CASSLTGGGYTF. The chain couples TRBV6-5 to TRBJ1-2, with 8 bases that match TRBD1. The CDR3 is 12 residues long. The trim removed 6 bases at V and 7 bases at J, leaving 4 bases unmatched. Germline lookup yields CDR1 MNHEY and CDR2 SVGAGI.

The V gene is TRBV25-1, the J gene TRBJ1-6; 7 bases are a match to TRBD1. With 6 bases clipped from V and 6 bases from J, the junction kept 8 bases outside the gene matches. Per germline, CDR1 MGHDK and CDR2 SYGVNS. This CDR3 is 15 amino acids long. DNA for the CDR3: TGTGCCAGCAGGAGCATTGGACAGGCTAATTCACCCCTCCACTTT. Its protein product is CASRSIGQANSPLHF.

The V call is TRBV3-1 (or the pseudogene TRBV3-2), the J call TRBJ2-3; 7 positions match TRBD1. V gave up 7 bases and J gave up 2 bases; unmatched junction bases: 18. From germline, CDR1 is LGHDT and CDR2 YNNKEL (reference sequence). The CDR3 spans 18 residues. Here the CDR3 DNA reads TGTGCCAGCACCCGGGGTGGGGGACAGACTACAATCACAGATACGCAGTATTTT. This codes for CASTRGGGQTTITDTQYF.

This clone showed up just a few times. The genes are TRBV4-2 and TRBJ2-2, with D possibly TRBD2 on 6 matching bases. The CDR3 loop spans 18 amino acids. CDR1 is LGHNA and CDR2 is YNFKEQ in the germline V gene. V lost 3 bases and J lost 2, with 19 bases in between. CDR3 DNA sequence: TGTGCCAGCAGCCAGGAAGGGACTTCCGTCATTAACACCGGGGAGCTGTTTTTT. Its protein is CASSQEGTSVINTGELFF.

The chain combines TRBV4-1 with TRBJ1-5; TRBD1 matches at 7 bases. The V and J ends lost 3 bases and 2 bases, in that order; junction bases with no gene match: 7. The CDR3 extends over 16 amino acids. Germline assignment: CDR1 MGHRA and CDR2 YSYEKL. CDR3 nucleotide sequence: TGCGCCAGCAGCCACGAACAGGGGTTTCGCAATCAGCCCCAGCATTTT. Amino acid sequence: CASSHEQGFRNQPQHF.

This chain joins TRBV6-6 and TRBJ1-5; 7 bases map to TRBD1. The CDR3 is 13 residues long. Germline trimming cut 7 bases from V and 6 bases from J; bases unmatched to any gene: 6. Germline loops: CDR1 MNHNY, CDR2 SVGAGI (reference sequence). CDR3 loop: CASTPGGRQPQHF. The CDR3 DNA is TGTGCCAGCACCCCAGGGGGGCGTCAGCCCCAGCATTTT.

V and J are TRBV5-4 and TRBJ2-3; 8 nucleotides match TRBD2. From germline, CDR1 is SGHNT and CDR2 YYREEE (reference sequence). J gave up 2 bases and V 4 bases, and 6 bases lay outside the gene matches. The CDR3 is 15 residues long. The CDR3 bases are TGTGCCAGCAGCCCCCGGGGGGGCATCACAGATACGCAGTATTTT. Its translation: CASSPRGGITDTQYF.

The rearrangement links TRBV24-1 to TRBJ1-3, with D possibly matching TRBD1 (5 bases). Trimming cost V 7 bases and J 4 bases, with 13 bases left between them. The CDR3 length is 14 residues. The V gene's germline CDR1 is KGHDR and CDR2 SFDVKD. The CDR3 is CATRGRQGGNTIYF. The DNA for the CDR3 is TGTGCCACCAGAGGGCGGCAGGGAGGAAACACCATATATTTT.

The CDR3 is CVTGDSWRGGYTF. CDR3 coding DNA: TGTGTCACGGGGGACAGTTGGAGGGGTGGCTACACCTTC. V gene TRBV6-5 combines with J gene TRBJ1-2; the match to TRBD1 covers 7 bases. The CDR3 is made up of 13 amino acids. Germline loops: CDR1 MNHEY, CDR2 SVGAGI.

The chain is built from TRBV6-5 and TRBJ2-7; the D gene is possibly TRBD1 (5 bases). CDR3 length: 15 residues. Germline loops: CDR1 MNHEY, CDR2 SVGAGI. Trimming pared 6 bases from V and 2 bases from J, leaving 17 bases between. CDR3: CASRKRQPTTYEQYF. CDR3 coding DNA: TGTGCCAGCAGGAAGCGACAGCCAACTACCTACGAGCAGTACTTC.

Concerning this clone itself: Other DNA sequences in this specimen translate into the identical CDR3. V is TRBV5-1 and J is TRBJ2-2, with no clear D. This CDR3 region has 13 residues. V was pared by 2 bases and J by 4 bases, with 6 bases between. Germline V gene data show CDR1 as SGHRS and CDR2 as YFSETQ. CDR3 loop: CASSFTSTGELFF. The DNA for the CDR3 is TGCGCCAGCAGCTTTACATCCACCGGGGAGCTGTTTTTT.

This clone was counted between two and nine times. The J gene is TRBJ1-2, the V gene TRBV4-1, with 7 nucleotides matching TRBD1. CDR1 and CDR2 from the germline V gene are MGHRA and YSYEKL. The CDR3 contains 16 residues. V shed 3 bases and J 3 bases; nucleotides not matched to a gene: 10. DNA for the CDR3: TGCGCCAGCAGCCACATAGGGCGAGGGGGCGACTATGGCTACACCTTC. Its protein is CASSHIGRGGDYGYTF.

This chain connects TRBV7-3 to TRBJ2-7; TRBD2 matches at 12 bases. Germline CDR1 and CDR2: SGHTA and FQGTGA. V dropped 0 bases and J dropped 2; count of bases not matched to a gene: 11. This CDR3 region has 19 residues. This CDR3 is CASSLTLTSGGHPPYEQYF. CDR3 bases: TGTGCCAGCAGCTTAACCCTCACTAGCGGGGGGCACCCACCCTACGAGCAGTACTTC.

Comment on this clone: Other DNA sequences in the same sample also yield this CDR3. The V and J genes are TRBV6-1 and TRBJ1-5, with 7 positions matching TRBD1. The CDR3 sequence is 15 residues long. Germline assignment: CDR1 MNHNS and CDR2 SASEGT. The J segment lost 4 bases and the V segment lost 3 bases, leaving 6 bases of the junction unmatched. Here the CDR3 reads CASSEGAGGNQPQHF. The CDR3, as DNA: TGTGCCAGCAGTGAGGGGGCAGGGGGAAATCAGCCCCAGCATTTT.

This clone has a handful of counts. The chain employs TRBV4-3 and TRBJ1-4, with D unresolved. Trimming shortened V by 0 bases and J by 11 bases, and 19 bases separated the two germline ends. This CDR3 has 16 amino acids. Germline CDR1 and CDR2: LGHNA and YSLEER. The CDR3 DNA follows: TGCGCCAGCAGCCAAGATCCAGTCTCTGACTTCCCCAAACTGTTTTTT. The encoded protein is CASSQDPVSDFPKLFF.

J is TRBJ1-3 and V is TRBV7-8; 7 bases are shared with TRBD1. CDR1 is SGHVS, CDR2 FQNEAQ, per germline. This CDR3 spans 17 amino acids. The ends lost 2 bases at V and 4 bases at J; junction bases unmatched: 11. The CDR3 sequence: CASSLKKPGQQGNTIYF. The CDR3 DNA reads as TGTGCCAGCAGCTTAAAGAAACCGGGACAGCAGGGAAACACCATATATTTT. The full variable domain, with the rest looked up from reference TRBV7-8 and TRBJ1-3, is GAGVSQSPRYKVAKRGQDVALRCDPISGHVSLFWYQQALGQGPEFLTYFQNEAQLDKSGLPSDRFFAERPEGSVSTLKIQRTQQEDSAVYLCASSLKKPGQQGNTIYFGEGSWLTVV.

The chain carries TRBV25-1 and TRBJ1-1; no clear D. The CDR3 is made up of 12 amino acids. Germline loops: CDR1 MGHDK, CDR2 SYGVNS. Between the trimmed V and J ends, which lost 4 bases and 5 bases, there was a span of 8 bases. As DNA, the CDR3 is TGTGCCAGCAGTGTAGTAGAAACTGAAGCTTTCTTT. Its translation is CASSVVETEAFF. The full variable domain, rest sourced from reference TRBV25-1 and TRBJ1-1, is EADIYQTPRYLVIGTGKKITLECSQTMGHDKMYWYQQDPGMELHLIHYSYGVNSTEKGDLSSESTVSRIRTEHFPLTLESARPSHTSQYLCASSVVETEAFFGQGTRLTVV.

The rearrangement uses TRBV6-2 or TRBV6-3 and TRBJ2-1; 9 bases line up with TRBD2. Germline trimming cut 3 bases from V and 4 bases from J; bases unmatched to any gene: 10. The CDR3 has 17 amino acids. Germline CDR1 is MNHEY and CDR2 is SVGEGT. This chain's CDR3 is CASSYSNSGGRYNEQFF. Here the CDR3 DNA reads TGTGCCAGCAGTTATTCGAATAGCGGGGGCCGATACAATGAGCAGTTCTTC.

The chain joins TRBV7-9 to TRBJ2-1, with TRBD1 matching 10 bases. V was pared by 4 bases and J by 8 bases, with 14 bases of the junction left unmatched. The V gene's germline CDR1 is SEHNR and CDR2 FQNEAQ (reference sequence). The CDR3 consists of 17 residues. In nucleotides, the CDR3 is TGTGCCAGCAGCTCGAGGAGGGGGACAGGGGACCGGGATGAGCAGTTCTTC. It is translated as CASSSRRGTGDRDEQFF.

The table lists this clone with a count of one. The genes are TRBV19 and TRBJ1-1; 9 bases are a match to TRBD1. CDR3 size: 15 residues. The germline V gene has CDR1 LNHDA and CDR2 SQIVND (reference sequence). With V trimmed by 0 bases and J by 10 bases, 9 bases remained unmatched. DNA of the CDR3: TGTGCCAGTAGTATAGATCCCGACAGGGGGGCACGAGCTTTCTTT. Translation gives CASSIDPDRGARAFF.

This rearrangement joins TRBV11-2 to TRBJ2-2; the match to TRBD2 covers 14 bases. CDR1 is SGHAT, CDR2 FQNNGV, per germline. J gave up 7 bases and V 5 bases, and 9 bases lay outside the gene matches. The CDR3 loop spans 17 amino acids. CDR3 nucleotide sequence: TGTGCCAGCAGCCTTCAGACTAGCGGGGGGGCTCGCGGGGAGCTGTTTTTT. Translating gives CASSLQTSGGARGELFF.